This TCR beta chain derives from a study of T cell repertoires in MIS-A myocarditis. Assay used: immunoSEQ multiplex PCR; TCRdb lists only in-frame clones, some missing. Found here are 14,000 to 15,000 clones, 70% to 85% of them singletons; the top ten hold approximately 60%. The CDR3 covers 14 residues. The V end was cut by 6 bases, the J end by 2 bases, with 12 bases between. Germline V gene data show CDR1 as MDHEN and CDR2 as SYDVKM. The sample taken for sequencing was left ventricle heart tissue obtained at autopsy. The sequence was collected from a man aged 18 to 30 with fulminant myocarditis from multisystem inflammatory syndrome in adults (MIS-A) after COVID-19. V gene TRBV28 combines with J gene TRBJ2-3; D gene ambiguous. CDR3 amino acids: CASSPISHTDTQYF. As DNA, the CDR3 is TGTGCCAGCAGCCCCATAAGTCACACAGATACGCAGTATTTT.